The present TCR beta chain was sequenced within a study of Graves' ophthalmopathy and Graves' hyperthyroidism. The V and J ends lost 6 bases and 5 bases respectively, with 13 bases between them. The CDR3 is 12 amino acids. The germline V gene encodes CDR1 SQVTM and CDR2 ANQGSEA. Each diagnosis was determined on the basis of clinical symptoms, serum thyroxine, TRAb, thyroid ultrasound and orbital computed tomography. This clonotype has a single count. RNA transcripts were the template, and TCR beta CDR3 regions were amplified from them. First-round RT-PCR employed HTBI primers, with a second-round multiplex PCR after it. TCRdb re-analysed the multiplex PCR reads in MiXCR, keeping a single row per CDR3 protein. The profile covers 660,000 or so distinct CDR3 sequences, with approximately 39% appearing a single time and more than 2.5% taken by the ten largest.

Sequencing input: peripheral blood. V usage is TRBV29-1 and J usage is TRBJ1-1; D might be TRBD1 (6 bases). The TCR comes from an adult man with Graves' ophthalmopathy. CDR3 bases: TGCAGCGTCCGAGGACAGTTAACTGAAGCTTTCTTT. Protein product: CSVRGQLTEAFF.